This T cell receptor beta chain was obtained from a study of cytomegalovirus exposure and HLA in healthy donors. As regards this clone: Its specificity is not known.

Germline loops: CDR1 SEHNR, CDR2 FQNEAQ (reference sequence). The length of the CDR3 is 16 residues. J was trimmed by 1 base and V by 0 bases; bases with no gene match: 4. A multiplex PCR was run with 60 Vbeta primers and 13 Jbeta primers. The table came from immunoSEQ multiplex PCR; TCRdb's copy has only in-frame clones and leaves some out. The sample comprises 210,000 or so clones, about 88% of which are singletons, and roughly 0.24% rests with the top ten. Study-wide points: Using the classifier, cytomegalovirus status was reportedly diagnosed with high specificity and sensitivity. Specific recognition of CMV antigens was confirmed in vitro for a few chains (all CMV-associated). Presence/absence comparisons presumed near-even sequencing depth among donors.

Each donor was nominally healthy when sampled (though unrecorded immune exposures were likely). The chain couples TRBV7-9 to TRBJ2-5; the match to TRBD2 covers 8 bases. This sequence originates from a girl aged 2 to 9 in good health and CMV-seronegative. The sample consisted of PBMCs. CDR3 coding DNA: TGTGCCAGCAGCTTAGCGTTTCGGGGGGGCCAAGAGACCCAGTACTTC. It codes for CASSLAFRGGQETQYF. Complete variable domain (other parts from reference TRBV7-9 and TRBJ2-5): DTGVSQNPRHKITKRGQNVTFRCDPISEHNRLYWYRQTLGQGPEFLTYFQNEAQLEKSRLLSDRFSAERPKGSFSTLEIQRTEQGDSAMYLCASSLAFRGGQETQYFGPGTRLLVL.